The 26 T cell receptor beta chains below all came from one sample that was sequenced in a study of blood T cell repertoires in COVID-19. Clones were sequenced by immunoSEQ multiplex PCR, and TCRdb holds only the in-frame ones, with some missing. In the table there are about 44,000 clones, approximately 86% of which are singletons. Sequencing was carried out using peripheral blood. All receptors derive from a woman aged 80 or over in a cohort sampled during active or convalescent COVID-19.

The gene calls are TRBV18 and TRBJ2-1; possibly TRBD1 for D (6 bases). Germline CDR1 reads KGHSH; CDR2 reads LQKENI. Trimming took 3 bases from V and 5 from J, leaving 14 bases between them. The CDR3 is 15 residues long. The CDR3 reads CASSPQQGSDNEQFF. As DNA, the CDR3 is TGTGCCAGCTCACCTCAACAGGGATCTGACAATGAGCAGTTCTTC.

V is TRBV5-4 and J is TRBJ1-2; 8 bases are shared with TRBD1. Germline V gene sequence: CDR1 SGHNT, CDR2 YYREEE (reference sequence). CDR3 length: 12 amino acids. The V and J ends lost 3 bases and 13 bases, in that order; junction bases with no gene match: 8. CDR3 loop: CASSWGQAVFTF. DNA of the CDR3: TGTGCCAGCAGCTGGGGACAGGCTGTATTCACCTTC. The full variable domain, completed using reference TRBV5-4 and TRBJ1-2, is ETGVTQSPTHLIKTRGQQVTLRCSSQSGHNTVSWYQQALGQGPQFIFQYYREEENGRGNFPPRFSGLQFPNYSSELNVNALELDDSALYLCASSWGQAVFTFGSGTRLTVV.

The chain couples TRBV7-9 to TRBJ2-5; D remains unclear. Germline lookup yields CDR1 SEHNR and CDR2 FQNEAQ (reference sequence). With 0 bases removed from V and 4 bases from J, the gap between germline ends came to 9 bases. CDR3 length: 14 residues. CDR3 amino acids: CASSLASAGETQYF. The CDR3 DNA sequence: TGTGCCAGCAGCTTAGCGTCGGCAGGAGAGACCCAGTACTTC. The full variable domain, its missing parts supplied by reference TRBV7-9 and TRBJ2-5, is DTGVSQNPRHKITKRGQNVTFRCDPISEHNRLYWYRQTLGQGPEFLTYFQNEAQLEKSRLLSDRFSAERPKGSFSTLEIQRTEQGDSAMYLCASSLASAGETQYFGPGTRLLVL.

This rearrangement joins TRBV7-2 to TRBJ2-7; D possibly corresponds to TRBD2 (5 bases). The V end was cut by 1 base, the J end by 5 bases, with 18 bases between. This CDR3 has 16 residues. CDR1 SGHTA and CDR2 FQGNSA come from the germline V gene. CDR3 in amino acids: CASSLGARAIGHEQYF. CDR3 in DNA: TGTGCCAGCAGCTTAGGGGCGCGGGCAATAGGGCACGAGCAGTACTTC.

This clone was recorded once. This sequence joins TRBV2 and TRBJ1-1; D may be TRBD1 (6 bases). The CDR3 contains 15 residues. Germline V gene data show CDR1 as SNHLY and CDR2 as FYNNEI. Trimming removed 6 bases at V and 4 bases at J, with 18 bases between. The CDR3 reads CASRIEGGSGTEAFF. The CDR3 nucleotides are TGTGCCAGCAGGATCGAAGGGGGATCGGGCACTGAAGCTTTCTTT.

V usage is TRBV29-1 and J usage is TRBJ1-6; no reliable D call. The CDR3 runs to 13 residues. CDR1 and CDR2 from the germline V gene are SQVTM and ANQGSEA. V was cut by 4 bases and J by 7 bases, with 11 bases left in between. The CDR3 protein is CSVGAGSNSPLHF. CDR3 sequence (DNA): TGCAGCGTTGGGGCGGGTTCGAATTCACCCCTCCACTTT.

The chain links TRBV7-2 to TRBJ2-7; perhaps TRBD1 as D (6 bases). The CDR3 spans 14 residues. The germline gives CDR1 SGHTA, CDR2 FQGNSA. Trimming took 5 bases from V and 1 from J, leaving 12 bases between them. The CDR3 loop is CASSPAGASYEQYF. CDR3 sequence (DNA): TGTGCCAGCAGCCCAGCAGGGGCGTCCTACGAGCAGTACTTC.

J is TRBJ2-5 and V is TRBV4-2, with 15 positions matching TRBD2. CDR1 is LGHNA, CDR2 YNFKEQ, per germline. CDR3 size: 17 residues. Losses at the gene ends were 4 bases for V and 1 base for J; bases not matched to a gene: 4. The CDR3 protein is CASSPGLAGGVQETQYF. The CDR3 bases are TGTGCCAGCAGCCCGGGACTAGCGGGGGGCGTCCAAGAGACCCAGTACTTC.

This sequence joins TRBV9 and TRBJ2-7, with 7 bases aligning to TRBD1. CDR1 is SGDLS, CDR2 YYNGEE, per germline. Trimming removed 1 base from V and 6 bases from J; junction bases left unmatched: 7. There are 14 residues in the CDR3. CDR3 coding DNA: TGTGCCAGCAGCGTAAGTTACAGGGGACGCGAGCAGTACTTC. Protein product: CASSVSYRGREQYF. Supplemented by reference TRBV9 and TRBJ2-7, the full variable domain reads DSGVTQTPKHLITATGQRVTLRCSPRSGDLSVYWYQQSLDQGLQFLIQYYNGEERAKGNILERFSAQQFPDLHSELNLSSLELGDSALYFCASSVSYRGREQYFGPGTRLTVT.

This clone has a count of ten or more. The chain employs TRBV9 and TRBJ2-1, with a weak D call TRBD2 (6 bases). V was clipped by 0 bases and J by 7 bases, with 14 bases between them. The CDR3 is 15 residues long. Germline V CDR1 and CDR2: SGDLS, YYNGEE. The CDR3 reads CASSVGGTRGNEQFF. In nucleotides, the CDR3 is TGTGCCAGCAGCGTAGGCGGGACTCGGGGGAATGAGCAGTTCTTC.

This chain connects TRBV2 to TRBJ1-1, with D tentatively TRBD1 (5 bases). The CDR3 sequence is 13 residues long. Per germline, CDR1 SNHLY and CDR2 FYNNEI. Trimming took off 5 bases at V and 2 bases at J, with 9 bases between the two ends. This CDR3 is CASSRQPNTEAFF. The CDR3 region has the DNA TGTGCCAGCAGTCGACAGCCAAACACTGAAGCTTTCTTT.

This clone was seen a few times. The chain couples TRBV3-1 (or the pseudogene TRBV3-2) to TRBJ1-1; the D gene is possibly TRBD1 (6 bases). The CDR3 has 15 amino acids. CDR1 LGHDT and CDR2 YNNKEL come from the germline V gene (reference sequence). Trimming took off 7 bases at V and 9 bases at J, with 24 bases between the two ends. The CDR3 protein is CASTPRAGQPGKAFF. In DNA, the CDR3 is TGTGCCAGCACCCCCAGAGCCGGACAGCCGGGGAAAGCTTTCTTT.

J is TRBJ1-4 and V is TRBV7-6, with no clear D. Germline V gives CDR1 SGHVS, CDR2 FNYEAQ. V lost 8 bases to trimming and J lost 0 bases, with 13 bases between them. The CDR3 is 15 residues long. The CDR3 here is CASGARSSTNEKLFF. The CDR3 nucleotides read TGTGCCAGCGGAGCCCGCTCATCAACTAATGAAAAACTGTTTTTT.

This clone was counted once. J is TRBJ2-4 and V is TRBV6-2 or TRBV6-3, with TRBD1 matching 7 bases. The CDR3 has 18 amino acids. The germline CDR1 and CDR2 sequences are MNHEY and SVGEGT. Unmatched junction bases numbered 10, after V lost 2 bases and J lost 0 bases. The CDR3 coding sequence is TGTGCCAGCAGTTACCATCGGGACAGTCCATTAGCCAAAAACATTCAGTACTTC. This translates into CASSYHRDSPLAKNIQYF.

The rearrangement joins TRBV5-5 to TRBJ1-2; 7 bases map to TRBD1. V gave up 1 base and J gave up 8 bases; unmatched junction bases: 17. The CDR3 is made up of 17 amino acids. CDR1 and CDR2 from the germline V gene are SGHKS and YYEKEE (reference sequence). In nucleotides, the CDR3 is TGTGCCAGCAGCTTGTTCGCGGGGGGACAGTCCCAGTCGGGCTACACCTTC. This codes for CASSLFAGGQSQSGYTF.

The chain combines TRBV16 with TRBJ1-2; 8 bases align to TRBD1. Per germline, CDR1 KGHSY and CDR2 FQNENV. This CDR3 spans 15 amino acids. Trimming at V came to 0 bases and at J to 7 bases, leaving 7 bases not matched to a gene. CDR3 protein: CASSQSGGQASGYTF. CDR3 sequence (DNA): TGTGCCAGCAGCCAATCGGGGGGACAGGCGTCTGGCTACACCTTC.

In this sample, this clone turned up once. The CDR3 protein is CASSLYGGGNLKTGELFF. CDR3 DNA: TGTGCCAGCAGCTTGTACGGGGGAGGGAATTTGAAGACCGGGGAGCTGTTTTTT. The V and J genes are TRBV5-8 and TRBJ2-2; 7 bases are a match to TRBD2. Looked up from germline, CDR1 is SGHTS and CDR2 is YDEGEE. The CDR3 extends over 18 amino acids. Trimming at V came to 1 base and at J to 5 bases, leaving 14 bases not matched to a gene.

J is TRBJ2-5 and V is TRBV7-9; 7 bases match TRBD1. CDR1 and CDR2 from the germline V gene are SEHNR and FQNEAQ (reference sequence). The junction had 9 bases not matched to a gene; V was cut back by 8 bases and J by 3 bases. The CDR3 covers 14 residues. CDR3 loop: CASGRGQREETQYF. CDR3 coding DNA: TGTGCCAGCGGAAGGGGGCAGAGAGAAGAGACCCAGTACTTC.

The rearrangement uses TRBV30 and TRBJ1-5; 7 nucleotides align to TRBD1. Germline-derived CDR1 and CDR2 are GTSNPN and SVGIG (reference sequence). This CDR3 is 15 amino acids long. Trimming at V came to 1 base and at J to 4 bases, leaving 7 bases not matched to a gene. The CDR3 DNA reads TGTGCCTGGAGTGGGGGACAGATACTTAATCAGCCCCAGCATTTT. Translating gives CAWSGGQILNQPQHF.

The chain employs TRBV11-3 and TRBJ2-7, with 9 bases identical to TRBD2. The CDR3 sequence is 15 residues long. V lost 0 bases, J lost 0 bases, and 0 bases stayed unmatched. CDR1 and CDR2 (germline): SGHNT, YENEEA. The DNA for the CDR3 is TGTGCCAGCAGCTTAGAACTAGCGGGCTCCTACGAGCAGTACTTC. Translating it yields CASSLELAGSYEQYF. The whole variable domain, filled in from reference TRBV11-3 and TRBJ2-7, reads EAGVVQSPRYKIIEKKQPVAFWCNPISGHNTLYWYLQNLGQGPELLIRYENEEAVDDSQLPKDRFSAERLKGVDSTLKIQPAELGDSAVYLCASSLELAGSYEQYFGPGTRLTVT.

The table lists this clone with a count of one. This chain links TRBV5-4 with TRBJ2-5; D may be TRBD2 (5 bases). CDR1 and CDR2 from the germline V gene are SGHNT and YYREEE (reference sequence). V was pared by 3 bases and J by 3 bases, with 15 bases between. The CDR3 consists of 15 residues. CDR3 in DNA: TGTGCCAGCAGCTCAAAACTAGTCGGAGAAGAGACCCAGTACTTC. Protein product: CASSSKLVGEETQYF.

This clone was seen only once. The V and J genes are TRBV6-5 and TRBJ2-5, with D tentatively TRBD1 (6 bases). V lost 4 bases, J lost 4 bases, and 13 bases lay in between. Germline V gives CDR1 MNHEY, CDR2 SVGAGI. The length of the CDR3 is 14 residues. CDR3 nucleotide sequence: TGTGCCAGCAGTTGGACAGTATCGTTAGAGACCCAGTACTTC. Translation gives CASSWTVSLETQYF.

The chain couples TRBV5-6 to TRBJ2-7; TRBD1 matches 11 bases. Germline CDR1 and CDR2: SGHDT and YYEEEE. The CDR3 length is 16 residues. The junction had 6 bases not matched to a gene; V was cut back by 0 bases and J by 4 bases. The CDR3 DNA reads as TGTGCCAGCAGCTTGGCCCGGGACAGGGGGATTTACGAGCAGTACTTC. Translated: CASSLARDRGIYEQYF.

The chain combines TRBV5-1 with TRBJ2-5; 8 bases map to TRBD2. CDR1 is SGHRS and CDR2 is YFSETQ in the germline V gene. J gave up 1 base and V 9 bases, and 5 bases lay outside the gene matches. CDR3 length: 13 residues. CDR3 loop: CATGGGPQETQYF. DNA of the CDR3: TGCGCCACCGGGGGGGGCCCCCAAGAGACCCAGTACTTC.

The chain links TRBV4-2 to TRBJ2-3; 8 bases agree with TRBD2. CDR1 LGHNA and CDR2 YNFKEQ come from the germline V gene. The CDR3 runs 16 residues. J was trimmed by 4 bases and V by 1 base; bases with no gene match: 7. As DNA, the CDR3 is TGTGCCAGCAGCCAAGCCGGGGGGGCGAAGGCAGATACGCAGTATTTT. Translation: CASSQAGGAKADTQYF.

This chain connects TRBV10-3 to TRBJ2-3; D is possibly TRBD2 (6 bases). Between the trimmed V and J ends, which lost 4 bases and 2 bases, there was a span of 16 bases. This CDR3 spans 16 amino acids. The V gene's germline CDR1 is ENHRY and CDR2 SYGVKD. The CDR3 spells CAISVGSGGFTDTQYF. CDR3 bases: TGTGCCATCAGTGTGGGGAGTGGGGGGTTCACAGATACGCAGTATTTT.